This TCR beta chain was observed in a study of T cell changes during pregnancy in multiple sclerosis. CDR3 length equals 14 residues. The germline V gene has CDR1 MNHEY and CDR2 SMNVEV (reference sequence). V shed 7 bases, J shed 8 bases, and the junction held 8 bases outside the gene matches. Data came from immunoSEQ multiplex PCR; TCRdb stores just in-frame clones and leaves some out. The profile shows approximately 13,000 clones, almost 90% of them singletons. This receptor was obtained from a female donor in good health, enrolled as a control in a pregnancy study. The chain is built from TRBV27 and TRBJ1-4; 9 nucleotides match TRBD1. The starting material was CD8+ T cells from peripheral blood mononuclear cells, obtained after pregnancy. The CDR3: CASTKDRGWEKLFF. CDR3 bases: TGTGCCAGCACCAAGGACAGGGGTTGGGAAAAACTGTTTTTT.